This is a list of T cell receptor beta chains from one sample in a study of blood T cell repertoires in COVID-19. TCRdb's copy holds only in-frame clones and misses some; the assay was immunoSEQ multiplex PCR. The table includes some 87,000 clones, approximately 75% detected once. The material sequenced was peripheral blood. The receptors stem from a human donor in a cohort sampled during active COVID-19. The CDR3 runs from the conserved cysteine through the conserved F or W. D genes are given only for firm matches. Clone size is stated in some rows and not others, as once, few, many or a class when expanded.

DNA: TGTGCCAGCAGCGTAGACAGGGAAATGGGGACTGAAGCTTTCTTT
CDR3: CASSVDREMGTEAFF
size: -
V: TRBV9
J: TRBJ1-1
length: 15
D: -

DNA: TGTGCCAGCAGCTTGGGGACAGGGGTCTCCTACGAGCAGTACTTC
CDR3: CASSLGTGVSYEQYF
size: -
V: TRBV5-4
J: TRBJ2-7
length: 15
D: TRBD1

DNA: TGTGCCAGCAGCCAAGAATGGACAGGGGGCACTGAAGCTTTCTTT
CDR3: CASSQEWTGGTEAFF
size: -
V: TRBV3-1/TRBV3-2
J: TRBJ1-1
length: 15
D: TRBD1

DNA: TGTGCCAGCAGCCAGGCACGAGGGTATGAGAATGGCTACACCTTC
CDR3: CASSQARGYENGYTF
size: -
V: TRBV4-2
J: TRBJ1-2
length: 15
D: -

DNA: TGTGCCAGCAGTTTATCGTATTTCGGGGGGAGAAACAATCAGCCCCAGCATTTT
CDR3: CASSLSYFGGRNNQPQHF
size: -
V: TRBV27
J: TRBJ1-5
length: 18
D: -

DNA: TGTGCCAGCAGCTTACCTAGCGGGGGTCCGTTCTTC
CDR3: CASSLPSGGPFF
size: -
V: TRBV7-9
J: TRBJ2-1
length: 12
D: TRBD2

DNA: TGTGCCAGTAGTATAGAGAGGCTTACAGGGGATCTTTCGAAAAACATTCAGTACTTC
CDR3: CASSIERLTGDLSKNIQYF
size: -
V: TRBV19
J: TRBJ2-4
length: 19
D: TRBD1

DNA: TGTGCCAGCAGTTGGGACAGGACGACCTACAATGAGCAGTTCTTC
CDR3: CASSWDRTTYNEQFF
size: -
V: TRBV6-2/TRBV6-3
J: TRBJ2-1
length: 15
D: TRBD1

DNA: TGTGCCAGCAGCTTAACAACAGGGCGGGGCACAGATACGCAGTATTTT
CDR3: CASSLTTGRGTDTQYF
size: -
V: TRBV7-2
J: TRBJ2-3
length: 16
D: -

DNA: TGTGCCAGCAGCGTAGTGGACAGGGATCTTTACAATGAGCAGTTCTTC
CDR3: CASSVVDRDLYNEQFF
size: -
V: TRBV9
J: TRBJ2-1
length: 16
D: TRBD1

DNA: TGTGCCAGCAGAGCCGGTAGAGGGGGCCGCTATGAGCAGTTCTTC
CDR3: CASRAGRGGRYEQFF
size: -
V: TRBV6-5
J: TRBJ2-1
length: 15
D: TRBD1

DNA: TGCGCCAGCAGGGACTTGTACGAGCAGTACTTC
CDR3: CASRDLYEQYF
size: once
V: TRBV5-1
J: TRBJ2-7
length: 11
D: -

DNA: TGCGCCAGCAGCCAGGGACAGGGAGGGAGGCCCCAGCATTTT
CDR3: CASSQGQGGRPQHF
size: -
V: TRBV4-1
J: TRBJ1-5
length: 14
D: TRBD1

DNA: TGTGCCAGCAGCCCAGCAGGGACAAAGAACACCGGGGAGCTGTTTTTT
CDR3: CASSPAGTKNTGELFF
size: -
V: TRBV7-2
J: TRBJ2-2
length: 16
D: -

DNA: TGTGCCAGCAGCCAAGAGGGACAGGGTTTTGAGCAGTTCTTC
CDR3: CASSQEGQGFEQFF
size: -
V: TRBV4-2
J: TRBJ2-1
length: 14
D: TRBD1

DNA: TGTGCCAGCAGCCCCCTAGAATTAGGACAGCCAAATTCACCCCTCCACTTT
CDR3: CASSPLELGQPNSPLHF
size: -
V: TRBV7-9
J: TRBJ1-6
length: 17
D: -

DNA: TGTGCCAGCAGCTTAGCGAGGACAGGGTACTACGAGCAGTACTTC
CDR3: CASSLARTGYYEQYF
size: -
V: TRBV7-9
J: TRBJ2-7
length: 15
D: TRBD1

DNA: TGTGCCAGCAGCTTCAGCTCTGGAAACACCATATATTTT
CDR3: CASSFSSGNTIYF
size: -
V: TRBV5-6
J: TRBJ1-3
length: 13
D: -

DNA: TGTGCCAGCAGTTTTGGGGGGTCCAGGAGAGGTTACAATGAGCAGTTCTTC
CDR3: CASSFGGSRRGYNEQFF
size: -
V: TRBV27
J: TRBJ2-1
length: 17
D: -

DNA: TGTGCCAGCAGCGCCGGACTAGCGGGGGCAAACACCGGGGAGCTGTTTTTT
CDR3: CASSAGLAGANTGELFF
size: -
V: TRBV5-4
J: TRBJ2-2
length: 17
D: TRBD2

DNA: TGTGCCAGCGCGGAGGCAGCATCCTACGAGCAGTACTTC
CDR3: CASAEAASYEQYF
size: -
V: TRBV2
J: TRBJ2-7
length: 13
D: -

DNA: TGTGCCAGCAGCTTATTCACGGGCAGGGCTGGAAACACCATATATTTT
CDR3: CASSLFTGRAGNTIYF
size: -
V: TRBV7-6
J: TRBJ1-3
length: 16
D: -

DNA: TGTGCCAGCAGCTCCGCGGGCGGGAATTCACCCCTCCACTTT
CDR3: CASSSAGGNSPLHF
size: few
V: TRBV13
J: TRBJ1-6
length: 14
D: -

DNA: TGTGCCAGCAAGGGGCATCGTTCTTATGGCTACACCTTC
CDR3: CASKGHRSYGYTF
size: once
V: TRBV2
J: TRBJ1-2
length: 13
D: -

DNA: TGTGCCAGCAGCCATCTCCCCGGGGAGCTGTTTTTT
CDR3: CASSHLPGELFF
size: -
V: TRBV4-2
J: TRBJ2-2
length: 12
D: -

DNA: TGTGCCATCAGTGAGTCGGGACAGGGGAACACTGAAGCTTTCTTT
CDR3: CAISESGQGNTEAFF
size: -
V: TRBV10-3
J: TRBJ1-1
length: 15
D: TRBD1

DNA: TGTGCCAGCAGTCCCCGGAACAGGGTTATTTCCAATGAGCAGTTCTTC
CDR3: CASSPRNRVISNEQFF
size: few
V: TRBV27
J: TRBJ2-1
length: 16
D: -

DNA: TGTGCCAGCAGTTACTCGAATCGAGACACCGGGGAGCTGTTTTTT
CDR3: CASSYSNRDTGELFF
size: -
V: TRBV6-5
J: TRBJ2-2
length: 15
D: -

DNA: TGTGCCAGCAGTCAGGGGTGGGACAGTGAAAAACTGTTTTTT
CDR3: CASSQGWDSEKLFF
size: -
V: TRBV28
J: TRBJ1-4
length: 14
D: TRBD1

DNA: TGTGCCAGCAGCCCGCAGGGGAACACCGGGGAGCTGTTTTTT
CDR3: CASSPQGNTGELFF
size: -
V: TRBV7-2
J: TRBJ2-2
length: 14
D: -

DNA: TGTGCCAGCAGCCAAGATCGGCGGGGGGGGTTGGAGACCCAGTACTTC
CDR3: CASSQDRRGGLETQYF
size: -
V: TRBV14
J: TRBJ2-5
length: 16
D: TRBD2

DNA: TGTGCCAGCAGCCAAGGACTAGCGGGGGATGAGCAGTACTTC
CDR3: CASSQGLAGDEQYF
size: -
V: TRBV3-1/TRBV3-2
J: TRBJ2-7
length: 14
D: TRBD2

DNA: TGTGCCAGCAGCTCTTTTGGACGGGACAGGGTGTTCTTC
CDR3: CASSSFGRDRVFF
size: -
V: TRBV11-1
J: TRBJ2-1
length: 13
D: TRBD1